The text below deals with one TCR beta chain. Mismatch with germline at one junction end may stem from a read error. This specimen comes from a study of blood T cells in healthy people across ages. At the level of the study: Researchers report that template switching captured about one barcoded beta molecule per two T cells.

The use of a sample-barcoded 5' primer and a J-beta primer mix characterized a second PCR of about 6 to 12 cycles. Unique molecular identifiers of 12 random nucleotides labeled each cDNA. TCRdb re-analysed the 5' RACE reads in MiXCR, keeping a single row per CDR3 protein. The table includes fewer than 950,000 distinct CDR3 sequences, about 48% detected once. The length of the CDR3 is 15 residues. Germline CDR1 and CDR2: LGHDT and YNNKEL (reference sequence). The origin of this receptor is an elderly man in good health. The sample consisted of blood. The gene calls are TRBV3-1 and TRBJ1-6; no clear D gene. CDR3 bases: TGTGCCAGCAGCATTGACGCCGGCGGAGATTCACCCCCCCACTTT. Translating gives CASSIDAGGDSPPHF.